This T cell receptor beta chain was identified in a study of T cells of healthy individuals. One entry per CDR3 protein, called by TCRdb with MiXCR from the 5' RACE reads. The data hold 100,000 or so distinct CDR3 sequences, with approximately 15% observed a single time. This CDR3 is built from 14 residues. V lost 3 bases and J lost 5, with 13 bases in between. CDR1 KGHSH and CDR2 LQKENI come from the germline V gene. This clonotype was seen many times. This TCR came from a human donor in good health. This chain connects TRBV18 to TRBJ1-1; a weak D match, TRBD1 (5 bases). This CDR3 is CASSPSGRGTEAFF. The CDR3 DNA reads TGTGCCAGCTCACCTTCAGGGAGAGGGACTGAAGCTTTCTTT.